This T cell receptor beta chain was identified during a study of T cells in Graves' hyperthyroidism and ophthalmopathy (dated by TCRdb to between 2017 and 2020). About the investigation overall: Peripheral blood was sampled at the time of initial diagnosis, prior to any treatment. To identify TCR V-J signatures that set the groups apart, the researchers used a discovery cohort of about a hundred patients, made up of under 50 with Graves' ophthalmopathy and 57 with stable Graves' hyperthyroidism. Prospective prediction of ophthalmopathy was tested in an independent validation cohort consisting of 18 to 20 hyperthyroidism patients and 17 patients who later progressed to ophthalmopathy. The approximately 98 discovery patients were randomly divided into training and test sets at a 7:3 ratio. In addition, the study compared T-cell repertoires in thyroid tissue and in blood from roughly six Graves' hyperthyroidism patients. Following sampling, methimazole starting at 30 mg daily was given to hyperthyroidism patients, and high-dose intravenous methylprednisolone was given to ophthalmopathy patients. TCR Vbeta CDR3 sequencing of approximately 140 peripheral blood samples (over 40 ophthalmopathy, some 75 hyperthyroidism and some 17 progressor patients) is reported in the paper. Here is what the overall study found, with its caveats: In validation, the model predicted progression to ophthalmopathy a median of around six months before onset, with over 60% sensitivity and more than 72% specificity. No statistical method was used to set the sample size in advance, and investigators knew the group allocation. Blood samples also contained most of the expanded thyroid clonotypes (frequency above 0.001), which suggests that blood repertoires may reflect thyroid immune responses. A 13 V-J signature model separated ophthalmopathy from stable hyperthyroidism, with roughly 88% sensitivity and approximately 81% specificity in cross-validation and 80%/75% in testing.

TCR beta CDR3 regions were amplified from RNA transcripts. A first-round RT-PCR of the TCR CDR3 used the HTBI primer set with the Qiagen OneStep RT-PCR kit. Libraries were constructed in a second round of multiplex PCR, after which size selection and purification were carried out. The libraries were sequenced on an Illumina HiSeq2000 using paired-end 100 bp reads. The published analysis was carried out like this. SOAPnuke was used to process the raw data, removing reads that contained adapters or uncalled bases, had a mean Phred below 15, or lacked an exact match to the constant primer or identifier. High-quality paired reads were merged using COPE v1.2.5, and each unique nucleotide sequence was defined as a clonotype. MiTCR v1.1 was used to align the clonotypes against IMGT TRBV, TRBD and TRBJ reference segments. The analysis included only V-J combinations with a frequency above 0.0001, which together covered around 99% of the repertoires. A TCS score was defined as the ratio between F50 (clonal expansion) and ExV (chaos), using BLOSUM62-based TCRdist between CDR3 peptides within each V-J. Welch's t-statistics and random forest reduced approximately 520 V-J features to roughly 13, which were used in a naive Bayes classifier (R e1071). TCRdb handled the public reads itself, with Q25 trimming in fastp and clone calling in MiXCR, and kept productive beta chains. One record per CDR3 amino acid sequence lists the most common genes and DNA. What appears here as the V and J calls and clone size reflects TCRdb's work, not the paper's. A total of approximately 520,000 distinct CDR3 sequences appear in this sample, roughly 20% of them only once. The ten largest clones capture 26% of the sample.

A patient counted as having stable Graves' hyperthyroidism if no progression to ophthalmopathy occurred over 18 months of follow-up. Hyperthyroidism patients were aged 18 to 65 years and newly diagnosed, with disease duration of less than 2 months. Patients with uncontrolled infections, other autoimmune diseases, pregnancy or lactation were excluded. Diagnoses relied on clinical symptoms, serum thyroxine and TRAb, thyroid ultrasound and orbital computed tomography. PBMCs were isolated from more than 8 ml of fresh peripheral blood by Ficoll-Paque density gradient centrifugation. Total RNA was extracted with Trizol reagent, and quality was checked on an Agilent 2100 Bioanalyzer. The CDR3 runs 18 residues from the cysteine to the phenylalanine. Here the CDR3 DNA is all that survives: 54 bases in frame from base 1. Unmatched junction bases come to 8, with V trimmed by 2 bases and J by 2 bases. About this clonotype itself: Which antigen it targets is not known. No per-base quality is available; no much larger clone lies one base away.

The receptor was isolated from a man in his late teens or twenties with Graves' hyperthyroidism. This chain is built from TRBV12-3 or TRBV12-4 and TRBJ2-5, with 13 bases aligning to TRBD2. Sequenced input: blood. The CDR3 has the sequence CASSLTRTSGGTQETQYF. The nucleotides are TGTGCCAGCAGTTTAACAAGGACTAGCGGGGGCACGCAAGAGACCCAGTACTTC.